This T cell receptor (beta chain) was observed in a study of cytomegalovirus exposure and HLA in healthy donors. The wider study: Out of 398 genotyped donors, roughly 83% belonged to the Caucasian-associated ancestry cluster.

Both 60 Vbeta primers and 13 Jbeta primers went into the PCR. The protocol was immunoSEQ multiplex PCR, while the TCRdb copy is restricted to in-frame clones and leaves out a portion. The repertoire holds some 65,000 clones, with approximately 60% as singletons. Regarding the study as a whole: Cytomegalovirus association was listed for 150 to 200 TCR beta chains. Association with HLA alleles at 0.05 false discovery rate was found for 16,951 TCR beta sequences in a later analysis. Reportedly, cytomegalovirus status was diagnosed with high sensitivity and specificity.

In germline, CDR1 is SNHLY, CDR2 FYNNEI. V lost 6 bases to trimming and J lost 6 bases, with 12 bases between them. This CDR3 contains 13 residues. To note about this clone: Antigen specificity is unknown.

This clonotype was obtained from a man between 25 and 39 years old in good health and CMV-seronegative. Specimen: PBMCs. J is TRBJ1-5 and V is TRBV2; D not resolved. The CDR3 sequence: CASRVGGIQPQHF. DNA for the CDR3: TGTGCCAGCAGGGTGGGAGGCATTCAGCCCCAGCATTTT.